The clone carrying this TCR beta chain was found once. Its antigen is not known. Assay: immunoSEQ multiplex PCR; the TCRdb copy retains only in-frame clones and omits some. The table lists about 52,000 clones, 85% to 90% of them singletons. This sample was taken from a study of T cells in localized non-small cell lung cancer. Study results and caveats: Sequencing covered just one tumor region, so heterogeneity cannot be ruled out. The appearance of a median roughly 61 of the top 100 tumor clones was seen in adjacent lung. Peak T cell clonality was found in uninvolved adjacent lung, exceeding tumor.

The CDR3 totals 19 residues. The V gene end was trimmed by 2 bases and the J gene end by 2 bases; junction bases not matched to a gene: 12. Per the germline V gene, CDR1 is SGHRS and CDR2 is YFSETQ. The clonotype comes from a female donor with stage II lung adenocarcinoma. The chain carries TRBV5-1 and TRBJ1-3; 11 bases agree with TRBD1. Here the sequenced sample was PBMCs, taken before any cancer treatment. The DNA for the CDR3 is TGCGCCAGCAGCTTTGGGAATCCGGGACAGGGGGTAACTGGAAACACCATATATTTT. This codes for CASSFGNPGQGVTGNTIYF.